This TCR beta chain was obtained from a study of blood T cells in healthy people across ages. Per sample, at least 5 micrograms of total RNA were extracted. The V and J ends lost 2 bases and 2 bases respectively, with 12 bases between them. The germline V gene has CDR1 SGDLS and CDR2 YYNGEE. The CDR3 length is 15 residues. About this clonotype itself: The antigen is undetermined.

Study outcomes and limitations: Diversity of TCR beta correlated strongly with naive T cell percentage. Among long-lived donors, naive CD4+ cells were more numerous and diversity higher than in aged donors. There was no known CMV status for donors, so expanded clonotype changes were possibly confounded.

For the second PCR, which ran for 7 to 11 cycles, a sample-barcoded 5' primer and a J-beta primer mix were used. MiXCR, applied by TCRdb to the 5' RACE reads, yields one record per CDR3 protein. The table lists roughly 860,000 distinct CDR3 sequences, roughly 60% of them singletons, with roughly 26% in the top ten. This clonotype was obtained from a man aged 25-40 years in good health. Sequenced: blood. The V and J genes are TRBV9 and TRBJ2-3, with D possibly matching TRBD2 (6 bases). The CDR3 DNA sequence: TGTGCCAGCAGCGTCCATAGCGGCTTCACAGATACGCAGTATTTT. Residues: CASSVHSGFTDTQYF.